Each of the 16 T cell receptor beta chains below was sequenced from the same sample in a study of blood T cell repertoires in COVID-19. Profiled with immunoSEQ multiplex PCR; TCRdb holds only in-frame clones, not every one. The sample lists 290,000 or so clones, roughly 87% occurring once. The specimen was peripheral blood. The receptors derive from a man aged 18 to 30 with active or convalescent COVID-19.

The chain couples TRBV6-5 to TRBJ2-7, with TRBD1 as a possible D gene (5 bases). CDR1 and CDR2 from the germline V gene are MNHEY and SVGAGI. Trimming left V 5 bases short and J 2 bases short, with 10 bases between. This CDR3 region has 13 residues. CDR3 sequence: CASSRTGPYEQYF. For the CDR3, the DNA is TGTGCCAGCAGTCGAACAGGTCCCTACGAGCAGTACTTC.

The CDR3 bases are TGTGCCAGCAGCTTAGTTACGAGATCCTACAATGAGCAGTTCTTC. Amino acids: CASSLVTRSYNEQFF. The V gene is TRBV7-8, the J gene TRBJ2-1; D not resolved. V lost 1 base to trimming and J lost 1 base, with 8 bases between them. Germline V gives CDR1 SGHVS, CDR2 FQNEAQ. The CDR3 has 15 amino acids.

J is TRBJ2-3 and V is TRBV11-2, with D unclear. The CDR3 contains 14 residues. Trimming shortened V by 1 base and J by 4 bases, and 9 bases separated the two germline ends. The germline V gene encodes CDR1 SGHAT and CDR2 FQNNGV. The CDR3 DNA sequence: TGTGCCAGCAGCTTAGCAGAGGTTTCAGATACGCAGTATTTT. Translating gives CASSLAEVSDTQYF.

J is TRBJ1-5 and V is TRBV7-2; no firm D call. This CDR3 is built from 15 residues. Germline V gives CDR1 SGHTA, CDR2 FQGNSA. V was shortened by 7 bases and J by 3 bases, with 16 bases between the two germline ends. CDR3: CASTWWGGNNQPQHF. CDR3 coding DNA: TGTGCCAGCACCTGGTGGGGAGGGAACAATCAGCCCCAGCATTTT.

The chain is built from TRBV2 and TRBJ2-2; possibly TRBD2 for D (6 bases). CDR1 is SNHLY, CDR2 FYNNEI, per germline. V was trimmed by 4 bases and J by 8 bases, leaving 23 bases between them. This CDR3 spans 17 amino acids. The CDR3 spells CASSAKLANAVGGELFF. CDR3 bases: TGTGCCAGCAGTGCCAAACTAGCAAACGCCGTTGGTGGGGAGCTGTTTTTT.

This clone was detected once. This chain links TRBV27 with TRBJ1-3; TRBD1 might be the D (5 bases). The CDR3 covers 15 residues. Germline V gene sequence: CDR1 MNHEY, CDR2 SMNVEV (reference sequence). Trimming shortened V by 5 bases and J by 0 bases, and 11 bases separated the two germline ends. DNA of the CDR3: TGTGCCAGCAGTCGGGACTTCGGCTCTGGAAACACCATATATTTT. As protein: CASSRDFGSGNTIYF.

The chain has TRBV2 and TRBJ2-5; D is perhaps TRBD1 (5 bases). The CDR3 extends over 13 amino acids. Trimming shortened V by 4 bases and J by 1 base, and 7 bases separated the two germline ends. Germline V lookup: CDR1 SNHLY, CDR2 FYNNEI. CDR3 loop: CASSGRAQETQYF. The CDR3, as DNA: TGTGCCAGCAGTGGCAGGGCCCAAGAGACCCAGTACTTC.

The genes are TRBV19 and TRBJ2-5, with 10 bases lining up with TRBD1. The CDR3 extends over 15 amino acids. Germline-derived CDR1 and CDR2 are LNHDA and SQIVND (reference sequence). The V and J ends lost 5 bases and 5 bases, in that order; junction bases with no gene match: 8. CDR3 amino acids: CASSSTGGLWETQYF. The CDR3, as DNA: TGTGCCAGTAGTTCGACAGGGGGCTTGTGGGAGACCCAGTACTTC. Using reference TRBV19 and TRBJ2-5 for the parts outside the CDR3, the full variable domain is DGGITQSPKYLFRKEGQNVTLSCEQNLNHDAMYWYRQDPGQGLRLIYYSQIVNDFQKGDIAEGYSVSREKKESFPLTVTSAQKNPTAFYLCASSSTGGLWETQYFGPGTRLLVL.

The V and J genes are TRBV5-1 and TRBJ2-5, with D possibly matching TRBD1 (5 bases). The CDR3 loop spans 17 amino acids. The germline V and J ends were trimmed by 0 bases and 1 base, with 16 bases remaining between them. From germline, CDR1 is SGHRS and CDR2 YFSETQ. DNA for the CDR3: TGCGCCAGCAGCTTGGTTTCAACAGGAACCTTCCAAGAGACCCAGTACTTC. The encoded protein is CASSLVSTGTFQETQYF.

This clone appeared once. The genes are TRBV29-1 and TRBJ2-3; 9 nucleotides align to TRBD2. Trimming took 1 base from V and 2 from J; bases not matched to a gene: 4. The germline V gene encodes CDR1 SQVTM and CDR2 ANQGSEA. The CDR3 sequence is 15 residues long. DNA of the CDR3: TGCAGCGTTGAAGGGGCTAGCGGGAACACAGATACGCAGTATTTT. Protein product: CSVEGASGNTDTQYF.

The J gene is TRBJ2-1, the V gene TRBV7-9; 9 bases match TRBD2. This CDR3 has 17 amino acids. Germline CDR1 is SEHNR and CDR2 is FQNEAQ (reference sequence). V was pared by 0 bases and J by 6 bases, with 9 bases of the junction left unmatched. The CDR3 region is CASSLALGLAGSNEQFF. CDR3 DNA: TGTGCCAGCAGCTTAGCGCTCGGGCTAGCGGGGTCCAATGAGCAGTTCTTC.

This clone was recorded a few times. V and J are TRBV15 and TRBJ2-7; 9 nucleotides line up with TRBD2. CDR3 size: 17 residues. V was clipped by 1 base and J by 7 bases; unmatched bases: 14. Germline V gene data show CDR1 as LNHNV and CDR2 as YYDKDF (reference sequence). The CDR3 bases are TGTGCCACCAGCAGAGCGACTAGCGGCTCGGAACCCCGGGAGCAGTACTTC. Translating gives CATSRATSGSEPREQYF. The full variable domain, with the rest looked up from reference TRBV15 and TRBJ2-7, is DAMVIQNPRYQVTQFGKPVTLSCSQTLNHNVMYWYQQKSSQAPKLLFHYYDKDFNNEADTPDNFQSRRPNTSFCFLDIRSPGLGDTAMYLCATSRATSGSEPREQYFGPGTRLTVT.

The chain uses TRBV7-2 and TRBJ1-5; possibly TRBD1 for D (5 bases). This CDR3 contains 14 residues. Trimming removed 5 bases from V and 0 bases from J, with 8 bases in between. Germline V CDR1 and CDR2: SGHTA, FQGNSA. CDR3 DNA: TGTGCCAGCAGCGCAGACAGTAGCAATCAGCCCCAGCATTTT. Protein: CASSADSSNQPQHF.

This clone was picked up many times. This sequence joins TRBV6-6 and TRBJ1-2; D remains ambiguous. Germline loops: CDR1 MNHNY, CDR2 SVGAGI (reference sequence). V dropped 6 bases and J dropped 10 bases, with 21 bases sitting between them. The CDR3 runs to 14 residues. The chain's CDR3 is CASRAPREPLYYTF. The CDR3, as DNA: TGTGCCAGCAGAGCACCCCGGGAGCCTCTATACTACACCTTC.

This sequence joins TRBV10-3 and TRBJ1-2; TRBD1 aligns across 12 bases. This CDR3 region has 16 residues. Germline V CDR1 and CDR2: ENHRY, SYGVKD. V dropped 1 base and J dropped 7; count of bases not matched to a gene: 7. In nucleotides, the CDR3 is TGTGCCATCAGTGAGTTCCCGGGACAGGGGGCGTCTGGCTACACCTTC. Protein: CAISEFPGQGASGYTF.

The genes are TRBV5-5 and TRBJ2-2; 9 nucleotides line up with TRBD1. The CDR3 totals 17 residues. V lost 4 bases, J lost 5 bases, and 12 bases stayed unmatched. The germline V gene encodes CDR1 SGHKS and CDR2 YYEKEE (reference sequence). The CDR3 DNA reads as TGTGCCAGCAGCGCAGCCGGGACAGGGAGTTATACCGGGGAGCTGTTTTTT. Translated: CASSAAGTGSYTGELFF.